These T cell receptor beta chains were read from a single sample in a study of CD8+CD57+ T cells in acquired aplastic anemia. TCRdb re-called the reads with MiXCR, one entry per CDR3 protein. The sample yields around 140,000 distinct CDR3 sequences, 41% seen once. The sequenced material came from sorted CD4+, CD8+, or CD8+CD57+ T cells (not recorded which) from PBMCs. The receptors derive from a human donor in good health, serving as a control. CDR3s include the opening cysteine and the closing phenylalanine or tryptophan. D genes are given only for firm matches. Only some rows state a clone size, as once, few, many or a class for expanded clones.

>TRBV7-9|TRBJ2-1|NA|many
CASSLAERLSSYNEQFF
TGTGCCAGCAGCTTAGCCGAGCGGTTAAGCTCCTACAATGAGCAGTTCTTC
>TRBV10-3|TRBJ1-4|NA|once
CAIRGGETSTNEKLFF
TGTGCCATCAGAGGAGGGGAGACCTCAACTAATGAAAAACTGTTTTTT
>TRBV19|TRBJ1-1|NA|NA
CASSPLGSNTEAFF
TGTGCCAGTAGTCCCTTAGGTTCGAACACTGAAGCTTTCTTT
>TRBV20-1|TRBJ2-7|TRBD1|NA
CSASSRDRGFEQYF
TGCAGTGCTTCGAGCCGGGACAGGGGTTTCGAGCAGTACTTC
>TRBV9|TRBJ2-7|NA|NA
CASSVEISGAYEQYF
TGTGCCAGCAGCGTAGAGATTAGCGGAGCCTACGAGCAGTACTTC
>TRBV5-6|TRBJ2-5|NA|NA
CASSLSEGGETQYF
TGTGCCAGCAGCTTGTCTGAGGGTGGGGAGACCCAGTACTTC
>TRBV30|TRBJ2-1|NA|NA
CAWMILGAIYNEQFF
TGTGCCTGGATGATCTTGGGGGCGATATACAATGAGCAGTTCTTC
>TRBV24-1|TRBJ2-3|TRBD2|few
CASSEGGRLAGPGTQYF
TGTGCCAGCAGTGAAGGGGGACGACTAGCGGGACCAGGTACGCAGTATTTT
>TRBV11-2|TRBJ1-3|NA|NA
CASSTSGASSGNTIYF
TGTGCCAGCAGCACTTCCGGGGCTAGTTCTGGAAACACCATATATTTT
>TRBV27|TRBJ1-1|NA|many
CASSGHVNTEAFF
TGTGCCAGCAGCGGACACGTGAACACTGAAGCTTTCTTT